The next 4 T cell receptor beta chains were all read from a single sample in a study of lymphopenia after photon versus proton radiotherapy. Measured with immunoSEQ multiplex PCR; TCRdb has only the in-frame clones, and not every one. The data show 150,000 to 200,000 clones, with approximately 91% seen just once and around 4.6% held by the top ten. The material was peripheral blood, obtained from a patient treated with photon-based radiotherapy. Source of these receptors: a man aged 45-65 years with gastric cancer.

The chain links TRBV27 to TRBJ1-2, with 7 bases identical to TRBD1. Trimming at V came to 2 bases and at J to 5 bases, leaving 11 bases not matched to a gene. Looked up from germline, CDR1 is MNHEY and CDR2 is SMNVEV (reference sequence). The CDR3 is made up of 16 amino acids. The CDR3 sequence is CASSLTKGAGYYGYTF. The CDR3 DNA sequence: TGTGCCAGCAGTTTAACCAAGGGGGCGGGGTATTATGGCTACACCTTC.

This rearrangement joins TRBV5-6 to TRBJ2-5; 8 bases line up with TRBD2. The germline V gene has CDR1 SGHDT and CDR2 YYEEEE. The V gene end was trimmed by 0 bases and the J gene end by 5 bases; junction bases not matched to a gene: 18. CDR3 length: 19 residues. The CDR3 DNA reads TGTGCCAGCAGCTTGGGAACTAGCGGAGCCCCCATTGCCCGGGAGACCCAGTACTTC. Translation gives CASSLGTSGAPIARETQYF.

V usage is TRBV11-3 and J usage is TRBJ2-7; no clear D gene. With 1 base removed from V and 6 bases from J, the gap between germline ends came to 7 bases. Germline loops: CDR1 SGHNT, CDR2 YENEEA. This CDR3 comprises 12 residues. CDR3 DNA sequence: TGTGCCAGCAGCTTAGGAGAGCGCGAGCAGTACTTC. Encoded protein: CASSLGEREQYF.

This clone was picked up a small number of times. The CDR3 region is CASSSFGQGTETQYF. The CDR3 nucleotides read TGTGCCAGCAGCTCCTTTGGACAGGGAACGGAGACCCAGTACTTC. This chain links TRBV9 with TRBJ2-5; 8 positions agree with TRBD1. J gave up 5 bases and V 4 bases, and 10 bases lay outside the gene matches. The V gene's germline CDR1 is SGDLS and CDR2 YYNGEE. CDR3 length equals 15 residues.